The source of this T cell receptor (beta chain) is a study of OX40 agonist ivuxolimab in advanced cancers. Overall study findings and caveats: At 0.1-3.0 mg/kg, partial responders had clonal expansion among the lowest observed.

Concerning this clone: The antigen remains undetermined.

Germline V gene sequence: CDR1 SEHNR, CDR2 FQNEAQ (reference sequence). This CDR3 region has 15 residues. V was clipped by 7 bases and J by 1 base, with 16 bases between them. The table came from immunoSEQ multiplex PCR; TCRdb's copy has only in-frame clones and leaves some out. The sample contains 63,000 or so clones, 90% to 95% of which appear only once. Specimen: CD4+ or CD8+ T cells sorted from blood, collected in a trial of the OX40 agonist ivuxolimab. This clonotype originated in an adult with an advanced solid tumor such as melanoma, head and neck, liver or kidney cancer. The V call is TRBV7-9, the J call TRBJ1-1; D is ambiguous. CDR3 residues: CASTPGRMGNTEAFF. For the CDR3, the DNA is TGTGCCAGCACTCCGGGCAGGATGGGGAACACTGAAGCTTTCTTT.